Below are 20 T cell receptor beta chains sequenced from a single sample in a study of tumor and adjacent non-tumor tissue in lung cancer. The template was RNA from unsorted bulk tissue. A modified ARM-PCR protocol with three rounds of nested PCR amplified TCRbeta. TCRdb passed the multiplex PCR reads through MiXCR, listing each CDR3 protein once. The data contain some 100,000 distinct CDR3 sequences, 60% to 80% of them singletons. Sequencing was carried out using lung tumor tissue. The origin of the receptors is an older woman with non-small cell lung cancer.

In the case of this clonotype: Given the absence of the conserved phenylalanine or tryptophan at the CDR3 end, a read error is likely. The DNA is left out, because the CDR3 cannot be placed on it with certainty; the CDR3 is given as TCRdb lists it. The V and J genes are TRBV11-2 and TRBJ2-7; the listed D gene, TRBD2, was not tested against the DNA. The CDR3 is 15 residues long, counting both termini. Looked up from germline, CDR1 is SGHAT and CDR2 is FQNNGV. CDR3 region: CSSSYGTSGSYERYS.

A remark on this clonotype: Because the CDR3 is missing its conserved closing phenylalanine or tryptophan, this is likely a read error. This sequence joins TRBV29-1 and TRBJ2-1; 10 bases match TRBD1. The CDR3 contains 14 residues. Germline V gene data show CDR1 as SQVTM and CDR2 as ANQGSEA. The chain's CDR3 is CSVGDRGRYNEQFI. CDR3 in DNA: TGTAGCGTGGGGGACAGGGGCAGGTACAATGAGCAGTTCATC.

The rearrangement joins TRBV20-1 to TRBJ1-5, with a tentative D call TRBD1 (5 bases). Germline CDR1 reads DFQATT; CDR2 reads SNEGSKA (reference sequence). CDR3 length: 16 residues. V shed 7 bases and J shed 4 bases, with 23 bases lying between them. In DNA, the CDR3 is TGCAGTGTTAGGGAGGGGAGACAGAGTATGAATCAGCCCCAGCATTTT. It encodes CSVREGRQSMNQPQHF.

As to this clonotype: This may be a read error: a much more frequent sequence differs by one nucleotide. The rearrangement uses TRBV6-2 or TRBV6-3 and TRBJ2-7, with D perhaps TRBD1 or TRBD2 (6 bases each). This CDR3 comprises 13 residues. Germline assignment: CDR1 MNHEY and CDR2 SVGEGT. V lost 8 bases, J lost 12 bases, and 23 bases lay in between. CDR3 region: CASGSSEARGPYF. The CDR3 nucleotides read TGTGCCAGCGGGTCTAGCGAGGCTCGGGGGCCGTACTTC.

This clonotype was counted a few times. The chain couples TRBV11-3 to TRBJ2-2; D not certain. Germline assignment: CDR1 SGHNT and CDR2 YENEEA. The CDR3 sequence is 11 residues long. With 9 bases removed from V and 7 bases from J, the gap between germline ends came to 9 bases. Here the CDR3 DNA reads TGTGCCAGTACCACAAGCGGGGAGCTGTTTTTT. Translation gives CASTTSGELFF.

Note on this clonotype: A read error may be the cause here, since a much bigger clone is one base away. The chain is built from TRBV10-2 and TRBJ2-7, with 9 positions matching TRBD1. The CDR3 has 14 residues. V shed 5 bases, J shed 3 bases, and the junction held 5 bases outside the gene matches. In germline, CDR1 is WSHSY, CDR2 SAAADI. CDR3 protein: CASSWDRESYEQYF. CDR3 nucleotide sequence: TGCGCCAGCAGTTGGGACAGGGAGAGCTACGAGCAGTACTTC.

As for this clonotype: Lacking the conserved final phenylalanine or tryptophan, this CDR3 likely reflects a read error. The chain carries TRBV4-1 and TRBJ2-1, with D perhaps TRBD2 (5 bases). CDR3 length: 14 residues. Germline loops: CDR1 MGHRA, CDR2 YSYEKL. Between the trimmed V and J ends, which lost 4 bases and 6 bases, there was a span of 13 bases. CDR3 in amino acids: CASSLSATSNEQFL. In DNA form, the CDR3 reads TGCGCCAGCAGCCTCTCAGCAACTAGCAATGAGCAGTTCTTA.

Comment on this clonotype: A much more abundant neighbour one base away suggests this may be a read error. The chain has TRBV5-4 and TRBJ2-6, with D tentatively TRBD1 (5 bases). The CDR3 runs 16 residues. Germline CDR1 is SGHNT and CDR2 is YYREEE (reference sequence). CDR3 sequence (DNA): TGTGCCAGCAGCTTGTTTCTATCCTCTGGGGCCAAGGTCCTGACTTTC. This gives the protein CASSLFLSSGAKVLTF.

Notes on this clonotype: A junction boundary mismatches the germline segment, possibly from a read error. This chain joins TRBV4-2 and TRBJ2-2; a weak D match, TRBD2 (5 bases). Germline CDR1 LGHNA, CDR2 YNFKEQ. This CDR3 comprises 15 residues. DNA for the CDR3: TGTGCCAACAGCCAAGAGTTACAGCACACCGGGGAGCTTTTTTTT. Translation gives CANSQELQHTGELFF.

This clonotype was counted once. This may stem from a read error, because a much larger clone lies one nucleotide away. V is TRBV20-1 and J is TRBJ2-1, with 9 bases fitting TRBD2. The CDR3 has 14 residues. Germline CDR1 and CDR2: DFQATT and SNEGSKA (reference sequence). The J segment lost 4 bases and the V segment lost 2 bases, leaving 3 bases of the junction unmatched. The CDR3 DNA reads as TGCAGTGCTAGAAGACTAGCGGATTACAATGAGCAGTTCTTC. It is translated as CSARRLADYNEQFF.

About this clonotype itself: Since a much larger clone is just one base distant, this may be a read error. The rearrangement uses TRBV29-1 and TRBJ1-1; the D gene is possibly TRBD1 (5 bases). The CDR3 consists of 13 residues. In germline, CDR1 is SQVTM, CDR2 ANQGSEA. CDR3 bases: TGCAGCGCCAGGCAGGGCCTGAACACTGGAGCTTTCTTT. As protein: CSARQGLNTGAFF.

The chain joins TRBV5-1 to TRBJ2-5, with 8 bases lining up with TRBD1. Losses at the gene ends were 6 bases for V and 5 bases for J; bases not matched to a gene: 6. Germline CDR1 and CDR2: SGHRS and YFSETQ. This CDR3 region has 13 residues. The CDR3 DNA sequence: TGCGCCAGCATTCAGGGGGCACGGGAGACCCAGTACTTC. This translates into CASIQGARETQYF.

With respect to this clonotype: This clone may be a read error of a much larger clone one base away. The chain links TRBV20-1 to TRBJ2-7; D unclear. This CDR3 contains 12 residues. CDR1 and CDR2 (germline): DFQATT, SNEGSKA (reference sequence). The CDR3 nucleotides read TGCAGTGCTAGAGTTCAGCCCTACGAGCAGAACTTC. Protein product: CSARVQPYEQNF.

For this clonotype: One junction end does not reproduce the germline sequence, and a read error may be involved. The chain has TRBV11-3 and TRBJ2-2; weak D call: TRBD2 (5 bases). Germline values: CDR1 SGHNT, CDR2 YENEEA. The CDR3 length is 15 residues. This chain's CDR3 is CAIRSRVGRTGKLFF. CDR3 coding DNA: TGTGCGATCCGGTCTCGGGTCGGCCGGACCGGGAAGCTGTTTTTT. Complete variable domain (other parts from reference TRBV11-3 and TRBJ2-2): EAGVVQSPRYKIIEKKQPVAFWCNPISGHNTLYWYLQNLGQGPELLIRYENEEAVDDSQLPKDRFSAERLKGVDSTLKIQPAELGDSAVYLCAIRSRVGRTGKLFFGEGSRLTVL.

As concerns this clonotype: This may be a read error, as it is one base from a much larger clone. Since no conserved phenylalanine or tryptophan closes the CDR3, a read error is the likely cause. V is TRBV6-5 and J is TRBJ1-5; D unresolved. Germline V CDR1 and CDR2: MNHEY, SVGAGI. V was cut by 0 bases and J by 7 bases, with 13 bases left in between. The CDR3 runs to 15 residues. CDR3 residues: CASSYSAFSAQPQHL. The CDR3 coding sequence is TGTGCCAGCAGTTACTCTGCCTTTTCGGCACAGCCCCAGCATCTT.

Of note for this clonotype: The junction differs from germline at one of its ends, possibly a read error. This chain connects TRBV4-1 to TRBJ1-2, with 9 bases fitting TRBD1. The germline CDR1 and CDR2 sequences are MGHRA and YSYEKL. CDR3 size: 15 residues. The CDR3 nucleotides are TGCGCTAGCAGCCAAGTATCGACAGGGGGAGGTGACTACACCTTC. It codes for CASSQVSTGGGDYTF.

Regarding this clonotype: Possible read error: a much larger clone is one base away. The chain links TRBV10-1 to TRBJ2-1; 10 bases are a match to TRBD2. The germline V gene has CDR1 WNHNN and CDR2 SYGVQD (reference sequence). With V trimmed by 8 bases and J by 8 bases, 12 bases remained unmatched. The CDR3 extends over 15 amino acids. The CDR3 region is CASGPFLAGVDEQFF. The CDR3 DNA sequence: TGCGCCAGCGGTCCATTCCTAGCGGGAGTGGATGAGCAGTTCTTC.

Note on this clonotype: The final CDR3 position lacks the conserved phenylalanine or tryptophan, pointing to a likely read error. The V gene is TRBV11-2, the J gene TRBJ2-1, with 8 bases identical to TRBD2. The CDR3 has 16 residues. CDR1 is SGHAT and CDR2 is FQNNGV in the germline V gene. The CDR3, as DNA: TGTGCCAGCGGCTTTGCCGGGACTAGGGGGTACAATGAGCAGTTCGTC. This codes for CASGFAGTRGYNEQFV.

In the case of this clonotype: A junction boundary mismatches the germline segment, possibly from a read error. The chain's CDR3 is CACSLQDYEQYF. The CDR3, as DNA: TGTGCCTGCAGTTTGCAGGACTACGAGCAGTACTTC. This chain joins TRBV28 and TRBJ2-7, with D unclear. The germline V gene has CDR1 MDHEN and CDR2 SYDVKM. The CDR3 contains 12 residues.

Points on this clonotype: A much bigger clone sits one base away, suggesting this may be a read error. The genes are TRBV20-1 and TRBJ2-1; D might be TRBD2 (6 bases). Trimming removed 0 bases from V and 15 bases from J, with 21 bases in between. The CDR3 is 14 residues long. In germline, CDR1 is DFQATT, CDR2 SNEGSKA (reference sequence). The CDR3 DNA reads as TGCAGTGCTAGAGATAGGTCGAGAGCGGCCGGGGGGTTCTTC. Its translation is CSARDRSRAAGGFF.